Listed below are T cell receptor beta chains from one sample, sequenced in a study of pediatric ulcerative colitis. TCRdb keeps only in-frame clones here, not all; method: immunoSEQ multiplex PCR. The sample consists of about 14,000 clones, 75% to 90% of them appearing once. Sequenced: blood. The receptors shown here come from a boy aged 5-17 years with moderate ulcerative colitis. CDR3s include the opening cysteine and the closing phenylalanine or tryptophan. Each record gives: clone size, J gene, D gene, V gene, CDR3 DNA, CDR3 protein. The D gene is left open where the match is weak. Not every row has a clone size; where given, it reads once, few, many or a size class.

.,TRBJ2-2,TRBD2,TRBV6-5,TGTGCCAGCAGTACGACTAGCGGGAGCGCCGGGGAGCTGTTTTTT,CASSTTSGSAGELFF
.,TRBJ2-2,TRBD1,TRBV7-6,TGTGCCAGCAGCCCAAGACAGGGGGCAGCCGGGGAGCTGTTTTTT,CASSPRQGAAGELFF
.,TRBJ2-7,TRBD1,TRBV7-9,TGTGCCAGCAGTCGCCGGGACAGGGGTTCCTACGAGCAGTACTTC,CASSRRDRGSYEQYF
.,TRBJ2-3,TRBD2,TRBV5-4,TGTGCCAGCAGCTTGGCAGCGGGGGACACAGATACGCAGTATTTT,CASSLAAGDTDTQYF
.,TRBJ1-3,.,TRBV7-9,TGTGCCAGCAGATACGGGGCGGGGACGGGAAACACCATATATTTT,CASRYGAGTGNTIYF
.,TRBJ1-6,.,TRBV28,TGTGCCAGCAGTTTGGGAGGGGCTTGGAATTCACCCCTCCACTTT,CASSLGGAWNSPLHF
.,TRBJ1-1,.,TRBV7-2,TGTGCCAGCAGCTCACCGGGGAGGACCCGGGGGAACACTGAAGCTTTCTTT,CASSSPGRTRGNTEAFF
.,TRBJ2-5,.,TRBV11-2,TGTGCCAGCAGACCACGGGTCGATAGTGGTGAGACCCAGTACTTC,CASRPRVDSGETQYF
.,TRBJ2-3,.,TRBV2,TGTGCCAGCAGTGAACTGGCTCCACGAAATACAGATACGCAGTATTTT,CASSELAPRNTDTQYF
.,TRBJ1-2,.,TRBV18,TGTGCCAGCTCACCATCCAGCGGCGGGATTGATGGCTACACCTTC,CASSPSSGGIDGYTF
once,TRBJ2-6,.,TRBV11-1,TGTGCCAGCACGGACCCCGGGGACATCCAGTCTGGGGCCAACGTCCTGACTTTC,CASTDPGDIQSGANVLTF
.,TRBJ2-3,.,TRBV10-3,TGTGCCATCAGTGAGTCAGCTCTCCCGCCAGATACGCAGTATTTT,CAISESALPPDTQYF
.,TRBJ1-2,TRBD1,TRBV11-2,TGTGCCAGCAGTCGAGGACAGGGGGGAGGTAGCTATGGCTACACCTTC,CASSRGQGGGSYGYTF
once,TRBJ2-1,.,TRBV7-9,TGTGCCAGCAGCTTAGGAGTATCGGGCTACAATGAGCAGTTCTTC,CASSLGVSGYNEQFF
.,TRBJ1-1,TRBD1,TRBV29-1,TGCAGCGCCAGGACAGGGGACCAAGTTTTCTTT,CSARTGDQVFF
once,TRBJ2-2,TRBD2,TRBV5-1,TGCGCCAGCAGCTTGACGGCAGCGGGAGACACCGGGGAGCTGTTTTTT,CASSLTAAGDTGELFF
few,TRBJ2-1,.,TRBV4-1,TGCGCCAGCAGCCAAATCCCTACAGGGCGGAGGACCTACAATGAGCAGTTCTTC,CASSQIPTGRRTYNEQFF
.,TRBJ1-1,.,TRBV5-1,TGCGCCAGCAGCTTGGCCCCTTCGAACACTGAAGCTTTCTTT,CASSLAPSNTEAFF
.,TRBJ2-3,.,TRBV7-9,TGTGCCAGCAGCTTAGCGAAGACCCCCCCCACAGATACGCAGTATTTT,CASSLAKTPPTDTQYF
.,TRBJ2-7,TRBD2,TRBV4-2,TGTGCCAGCAGCCAGGACCCCGCGCTTATAGCGGGACAAACCGAGCAGTACTTC,CASSQDPALIAGQTEQYF
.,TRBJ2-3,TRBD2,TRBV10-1,TGCGCCAGCGCCCCACTAGCGGGAGGGCCTGATACGCAGTATTTT,CASAPLAGGPDTQYF
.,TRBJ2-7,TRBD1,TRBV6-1,TGTGCCAGCAGTGCGCGGACAGGTAACACCTACGAGCAGTACTTC,CASSARTGNTYEQYF
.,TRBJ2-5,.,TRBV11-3,TGTGCCAGCAGCTTAGGAGAGGGAGCAAGGTTCCAAGAGACCCAGTACTTC,CASSLGEGARFQETQYF
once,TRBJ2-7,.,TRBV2,TGTGCCAGCAGATCAAGCTCGGGACTTGTCTACGAGCAGTACTTC,CASRSSSGLVYEQYF
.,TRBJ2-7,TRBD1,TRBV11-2,TGTGCCAGCAGCTTAGGACAGGGAAATATGGTGTACTTC,CASSLGQGNMVYF
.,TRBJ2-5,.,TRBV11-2,TGTGCCAGCAGCTTGGGAGTCTCAGAGACCCAGTACTTC,CASSLGVSETQYF
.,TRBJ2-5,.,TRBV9,TGTGCCAGCAGCGTATTAGCTGGGGGAGTAGAGACCCAGTACTTC,CASSVLAGGVETQYF
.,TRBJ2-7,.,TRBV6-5,TGTGCCAGCAGTGCCTCCGGGACACCCTACGAGCAGTACTTC,CASSASGTPYEQYF
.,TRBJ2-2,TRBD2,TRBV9,TGTGCCAGCAGCGTAGGCCTTAGCGGGGGTAACACCGGGGAGCTGTTTTTT,CASSVGLSGGNTGELFF